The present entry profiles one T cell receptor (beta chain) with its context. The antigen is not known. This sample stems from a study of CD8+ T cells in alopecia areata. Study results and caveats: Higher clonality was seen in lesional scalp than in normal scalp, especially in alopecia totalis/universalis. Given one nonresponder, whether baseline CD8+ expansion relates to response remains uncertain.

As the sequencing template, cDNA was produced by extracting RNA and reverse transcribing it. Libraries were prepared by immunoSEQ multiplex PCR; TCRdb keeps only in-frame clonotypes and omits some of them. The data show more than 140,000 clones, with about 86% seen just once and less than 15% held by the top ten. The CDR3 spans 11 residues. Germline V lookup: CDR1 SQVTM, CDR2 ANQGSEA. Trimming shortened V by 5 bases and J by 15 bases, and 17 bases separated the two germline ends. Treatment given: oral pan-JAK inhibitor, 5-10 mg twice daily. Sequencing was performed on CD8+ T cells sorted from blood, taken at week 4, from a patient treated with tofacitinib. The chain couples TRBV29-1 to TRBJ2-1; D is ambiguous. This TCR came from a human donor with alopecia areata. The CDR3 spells CSVYLGSYRFF. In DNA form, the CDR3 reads TGCAGCGTTTACTTGGGTTCTTATCGGTTCTTC.